This T cell receptor (beta chain) was obtained from a study of cytomegalovirus exposure and HLA in healthy donors. CDR3 length equals 17 residues. With V trimmed by 2 bases and J by 0 bases, 9 bases remained unmatched. The V gene's germline CDR1 is SGHTA and CDR2 FQGTGA. Findings and limits, study-wide: Analyses of presence and absence presupposed an approximately uniform sequencing depth across donors. For most TCR beta V segments, an earlier analysis put the productive rate at about 90% or about 30% of the time. Excluded were some V segments that proved indistinguishable, including TRBV6-2 and TRBV6-3.

Notes on this clone: The target antigen is unknown.

Researchers ran the PCR with 60 Vbeta and 13 Jbeta primers. Method: immunoSEQ multiplex PCR; TCRdb's copy keeps in-frame clones and lacks some. The profile shows about 140,000 clones, about 80% of them singletons. This receptor was taken from a middle-aged man in good health and CMV-seropositive. Sequencing used PBMCs. The chain has TRBV7-3 and TRBJ1-1, with 7 nucleotides matching TRBD1. For the CDR3, the DNA is TGTGCCAGCAGCTTAGTTCCAGGGGGAGGAATGAACACTGAAGCTTTCTTT. This encodes CASSLVPGGGMNTEAFF.